This T cell receptor beta chain was recovered during a study of T cell responses to AZD1222 COVID-19 vaccine. Whole-study results and caveats: Females outnumbered males among donors, who were mostly white British; clonal diversity was possibly underestimated.

V shed 4 bases, J shed 2 bases, and the junction held 4 bases outside the gene matches. Germline CDR1 and CDR2: SEHNR and FQNEAQ (reference sequence). CDR3 length equals 16 residues. Method: immunoSEQ multiplex PCR; TCRdb's copy keeps in-frame clones and lacks some. The sample comprises about 97,000 clones, roughly 90% of which are singletons, and 2.8% rests with the top ten. By sample fraction, this clone is medium-sized. What it binds is not known. Source: peripheral blood, taken on day 0 of AZD1222 vaccination. This receptor was taken from an adult in good health. This chain links TRBV7-9 with TRBJ2-5, with TRBD2 identical over 13 bases. The CDR3 bases are TGTGCCAGCAGCTACCCACTAGCGGGGGGGCAAGAGACCCAGTACTTC. The encoded protein is CASSYPLAGGQETQYF. The whole variable domain, filled in from reference TRBV7-9 and TRBJ2-5, reads DTGVSQNPRHKITKRGQNVTFRCDPISEHNRLYWYRQTLGQGPEFLTYFQNEAQLEKSRLLSDRFSAERPKGSFSTLEIQRTEQGDSAMYLCASSYPLAGGQETQYFGPGTRLLVL.